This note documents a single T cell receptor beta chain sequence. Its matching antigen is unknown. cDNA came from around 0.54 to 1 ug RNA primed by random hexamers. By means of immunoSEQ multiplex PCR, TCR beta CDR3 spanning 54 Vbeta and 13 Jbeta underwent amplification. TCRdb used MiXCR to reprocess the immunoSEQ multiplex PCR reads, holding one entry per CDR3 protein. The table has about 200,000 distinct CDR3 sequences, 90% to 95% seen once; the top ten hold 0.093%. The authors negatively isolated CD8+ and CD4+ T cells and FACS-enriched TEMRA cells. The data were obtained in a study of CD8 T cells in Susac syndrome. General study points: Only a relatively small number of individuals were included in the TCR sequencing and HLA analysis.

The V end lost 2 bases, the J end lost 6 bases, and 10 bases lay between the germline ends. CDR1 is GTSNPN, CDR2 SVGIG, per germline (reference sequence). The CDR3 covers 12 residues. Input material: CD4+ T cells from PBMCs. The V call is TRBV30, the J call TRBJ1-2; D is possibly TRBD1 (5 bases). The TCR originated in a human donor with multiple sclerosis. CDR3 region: CAWSLGGDGYTF. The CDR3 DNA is TGTGCCTGGAGTCTCGGGGGGGATGGCTACACCTTC.